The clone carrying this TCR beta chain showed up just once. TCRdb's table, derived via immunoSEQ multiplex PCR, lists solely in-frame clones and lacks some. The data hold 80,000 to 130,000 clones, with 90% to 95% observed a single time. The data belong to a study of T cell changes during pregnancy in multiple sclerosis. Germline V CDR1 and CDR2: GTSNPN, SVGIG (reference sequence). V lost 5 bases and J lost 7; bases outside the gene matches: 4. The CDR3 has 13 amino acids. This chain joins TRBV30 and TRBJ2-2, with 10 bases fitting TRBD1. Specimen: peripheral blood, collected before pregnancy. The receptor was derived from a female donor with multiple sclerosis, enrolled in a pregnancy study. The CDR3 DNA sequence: TGTGCCTGGGACGGGACAGGGGACGGGGAGCTGTTTTTT. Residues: CAWDGTGDGELFF.